Sequencing of this T cell receptor beta chain was carried out in a study of blood T cell repertoires in COVID-19. Trimming pared 6 bases from V and 3 bases from J, leaving 14 bases between. The length of the CDR3 is 14 residues. Germline V CDR1 and CDR2: MNHNY, SVGAGI (reference sequence). Here immunoSEQ multiplex PCR was the method, and the copy in TCRdb shows in-frame clones only, minus some. The sample includes some 110,000 clones, just over 90% of them seen just once. The sequenced material came from peripheral blood. The TCR sequence derives from a human donor with active COVID-19. The donor label of this sample is uncertain. The chain links TRBV6-6 to TRBJ2-5; a possible D gene is TRBD2 (7 bases). Written as DNA, the CDR3 is TGTGCCAGCAGATTAGGGGGGGCCAAAGAGACCCAGTACTTC. Translating gives CASRLGGAKETQYF.